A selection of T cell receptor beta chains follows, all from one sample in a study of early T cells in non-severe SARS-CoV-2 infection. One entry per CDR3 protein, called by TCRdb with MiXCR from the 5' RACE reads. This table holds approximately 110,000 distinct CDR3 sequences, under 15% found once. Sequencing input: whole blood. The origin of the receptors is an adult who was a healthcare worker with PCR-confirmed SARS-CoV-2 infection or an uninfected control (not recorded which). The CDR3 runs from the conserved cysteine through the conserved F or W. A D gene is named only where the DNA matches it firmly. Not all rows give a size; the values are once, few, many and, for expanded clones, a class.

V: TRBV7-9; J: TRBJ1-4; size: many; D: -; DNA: TGTGCCAGCAGCAACGACCTAATTGCAACTAATGAAAAACTGTTTTTT; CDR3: CASSNDLIATNEKLFF
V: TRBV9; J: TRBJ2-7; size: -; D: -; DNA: TGTGCCAGCAGCGTAGGTTGGTCAGGTGGTTACGAGCAGTACTTC; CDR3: CASSVGWSGGYEQYF
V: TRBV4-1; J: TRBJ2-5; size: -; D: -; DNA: TGCGCCAGCAGCCAATCCCCCGCGACAGGCCAAGAGACCCAGTACTTC; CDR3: CASSQSPATGQETQYF
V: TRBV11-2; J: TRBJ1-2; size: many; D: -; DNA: TGTGCCAGCAGCTTGACAAGCCAAGGGGGCTACACCTTC; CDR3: CASSLTSQGGYTF
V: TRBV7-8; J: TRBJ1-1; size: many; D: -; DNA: TGTGCCAGCAGCGCCTATGAGGACAGTCCGAACACTGAAGCTTTCTTT; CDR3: CASSAYEDSPNTEAFF
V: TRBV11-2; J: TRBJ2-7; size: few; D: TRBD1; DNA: TGTGCCAACAGCCCTCAGGGGGACCCCAAAGGGAAGCAGTACTTC; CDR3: CANSPQGDPKGKQYF
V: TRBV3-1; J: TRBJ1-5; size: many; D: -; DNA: TGTGCCAGCAGCCAAGACAGCCGCCCCTGGGAACCCCAGCATTTT; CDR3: CASSQDSRPWEPQHF
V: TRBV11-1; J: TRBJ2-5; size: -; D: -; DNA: TGCGCCAGCAGTTCCTACTCCGGGACGCCGTACTTC; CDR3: CASSSYSGTPYF
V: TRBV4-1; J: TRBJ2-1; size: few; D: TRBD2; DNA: TGCGCCAGCAGCCAGGGGCCAGCGGGGGGGCCGCAGAATGAGCAGTTCTTC; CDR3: CASSQGPAGGPQNEQFF
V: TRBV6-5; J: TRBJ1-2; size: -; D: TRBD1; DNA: TGTGCCAGCAGTTTAGGACAGGGCATTTCTGGCTACACCTTC; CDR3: CASSLGQGISGYTF
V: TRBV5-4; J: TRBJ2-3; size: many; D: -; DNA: TGTGCCAGCAGCCTGTTGGCGGGGTTGGGGGTAGATACGCAGTATTTT; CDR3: CASSLLAGLGVDTQYF
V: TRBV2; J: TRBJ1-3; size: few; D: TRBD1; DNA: TGTGCCAGCAGCGTAGGGGGCTCCGGTGGAAACACCATATATTTT; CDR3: CASSVGGSGGNTIYF
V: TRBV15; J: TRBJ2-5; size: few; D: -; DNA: TGTGCCACCAGCACGGGGACGGAAGAGACCCAGTACTTC; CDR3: CATSTGTEETQYF
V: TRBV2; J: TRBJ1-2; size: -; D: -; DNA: TGTGCCAGCAGTGAGGAAGGCTACACCTTC; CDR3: CASSEEGYTF
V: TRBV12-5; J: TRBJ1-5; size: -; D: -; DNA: TGTGCTAGTGGCTCCTGGAGCAATCAGCCCCAGCATTTT; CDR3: CASGSWSNQPQHF
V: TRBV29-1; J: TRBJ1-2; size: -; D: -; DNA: TGCAGCGTTGAAGAGACCGGGGATGGCTACACCTTC; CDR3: CSVEETGDGYTF
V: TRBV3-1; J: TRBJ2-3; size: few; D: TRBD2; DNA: TGTGCCAGCAGCCATAGCGGGGGAGGTGATACGCAGTATTTT; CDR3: CASSHSGGGDTQYF
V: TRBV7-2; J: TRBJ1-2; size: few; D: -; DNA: TGTGCCAGCAGCCAGGGACCGAACTATGGCTACACCTTC; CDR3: CASSQGPNYGYTF
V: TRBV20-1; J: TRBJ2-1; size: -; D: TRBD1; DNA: TGCAGTGCTACGACAGGGATGCAACCTCAGCAGTTCTTC; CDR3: CSATTGMQPQQFF
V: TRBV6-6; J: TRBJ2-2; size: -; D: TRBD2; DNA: TGTGCCAGCAGACACCGCGGGGGGCTCGACACCGGGGAGCTGTTTTTT; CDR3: CASRHRGGLDTGELFF
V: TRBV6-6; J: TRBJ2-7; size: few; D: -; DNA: TGTGCCAGCAGTTACTCGCGGCAGGGAAGGTACGAGCAGTACTTC; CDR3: CASSYSRQGRYEQYF
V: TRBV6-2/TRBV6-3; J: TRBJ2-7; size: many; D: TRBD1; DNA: TGTGCCAGCAGTTACTTGGGACAGGGGAACGAGCAGTACTTC; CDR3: CASSYLGQGNEQYF
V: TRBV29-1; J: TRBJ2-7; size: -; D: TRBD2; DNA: TGCAGCGTTGAAGATAGCCGTGTTGGAGCGGGGTCCTACGAGCAGTACTTC; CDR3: CSVEDSRVGAGSYEQYF
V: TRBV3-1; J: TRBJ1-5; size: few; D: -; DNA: TGTGCCAGCAGCCGGGAGACAGCAGCGCCCCAGCATTTT; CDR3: CASSRETAAPQHF
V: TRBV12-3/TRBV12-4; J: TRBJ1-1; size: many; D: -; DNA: TGTGCCAGCAGCCCCTGGGGGGGCGACACTGAAGCTTTCTTT; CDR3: CASSPWGGDTEAFF
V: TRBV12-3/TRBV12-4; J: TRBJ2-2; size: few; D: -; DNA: TGTGCCAGCAGTTTTACGACCACCGGGGAGCTGTTTTTT; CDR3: CASSFTTTGELFF
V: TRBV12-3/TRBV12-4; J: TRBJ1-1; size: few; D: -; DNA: TGTGCCAGCAGCCTTACCTATGGCACTGAAGCTTTCTTT; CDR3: CASSLTYGTEAFF
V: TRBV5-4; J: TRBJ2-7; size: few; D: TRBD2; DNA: TGTGCCAGCAGCTCTAGGACTAGCGGGGACGAGCAGTACTTC; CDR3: CASSSRTSGDEQYF
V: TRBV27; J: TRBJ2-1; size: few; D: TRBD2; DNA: TGTGCCAGCAGGTTAGCGGGGGGATTTTACAATGAGCAGTTCTTC; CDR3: CASRLAGGFYNEQFF
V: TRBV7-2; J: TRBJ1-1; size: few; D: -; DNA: TGTGCCAGCAGCTTCCAGGGGAGGAATACTGAAGCTTTCTTT; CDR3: CASSFQGRNTEAFF
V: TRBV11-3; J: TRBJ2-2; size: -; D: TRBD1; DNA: TGTGCCAGCAGCTTAGGGACAGGGACCGGGGAGCTGTTTTTT; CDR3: CASSLGTGTGELFF
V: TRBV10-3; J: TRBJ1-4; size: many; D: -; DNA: TGTGCCATCAGTGAGAATCAGGGGCCAAGTGAAAAACTGTTTTTT; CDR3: CAISENQGPSEKLFF
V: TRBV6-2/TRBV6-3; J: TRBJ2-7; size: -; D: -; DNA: TGTGCCAGCAGTTCACATTACGAGCAGTACTTC; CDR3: CASSSHYEQYF
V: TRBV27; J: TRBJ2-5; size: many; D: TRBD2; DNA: TGTGCCAGCAGTACCCGCGGGACTATGGAAGAGACCCAGTACTTC; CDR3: CASSTRGTMEETQYF
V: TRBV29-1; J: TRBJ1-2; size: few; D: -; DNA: TGCAGCGTGAACGCCTATGGCTACACCTTC; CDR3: CSVNAYGYTF
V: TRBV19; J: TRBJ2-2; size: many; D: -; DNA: TGTGCCAGTGGGGTGGGGGATGTCCCCGGGGAGCTGTTTTTT; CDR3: CASGVGDVPGELFF
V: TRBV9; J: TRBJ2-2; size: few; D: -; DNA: TGTGCCAGCAGCGCTGGACCAACCGGGGAGCTGTTTTTT; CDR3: CASSAGPTGELFF
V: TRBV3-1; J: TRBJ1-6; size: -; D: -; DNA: TGTGCCAGCAGCCAGGGACGGAGTGGCTCCTATAATTCACCCCTCCACTTT; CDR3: CASSQGRSGSYNSPLHF
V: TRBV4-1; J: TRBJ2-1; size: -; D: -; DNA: TGCGCCAGCAGCCAACCCGTCGGGGGGCCCAATGAGCAGTTCTTC; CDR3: CASSQPVGGPNEQFF
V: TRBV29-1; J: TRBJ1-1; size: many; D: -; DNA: TGCAGCGCAGCCTCGAGGACAACCAACACTGAAGCTTTCTTT; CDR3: CSAASRTTNTEAFF
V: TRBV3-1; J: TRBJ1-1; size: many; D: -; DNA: TGTGCCAGCAGGCCCACGATCGGGCACACTGAAGCTTTCTTT; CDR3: CASRPTIGHTEAFF
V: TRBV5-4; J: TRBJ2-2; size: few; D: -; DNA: TGTGCCAGCAGCTATGGGGGCGCGCCGGGGGAGCTGTTTTTT; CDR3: CASSYGGAPGELFF
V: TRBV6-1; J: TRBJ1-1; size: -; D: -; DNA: TGTGCCAGCAGTGAAGGGACGGTTTGGGAAGCTTTCTTT; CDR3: CASSEGTVWEAFF
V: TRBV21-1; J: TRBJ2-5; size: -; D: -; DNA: TGTGCCAGCCGGGAGGGTCAAGAGACCCAGTACTTC; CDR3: CASREGQETQYF
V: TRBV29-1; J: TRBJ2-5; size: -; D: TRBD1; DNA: TGCAGCGTTGATGGGCAGGGGGCCCGGGAGACCCAGTACTTC; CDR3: CSVDGQGARETQYF
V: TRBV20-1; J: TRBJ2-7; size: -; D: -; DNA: TGCAGTGCTAGTCCCGGGGCTAGCTCTCACGAGCAGTACTTC; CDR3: CSASPGASSHEQYF
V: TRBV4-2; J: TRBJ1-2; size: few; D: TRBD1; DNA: TGTGCCAGCAGCCAAGTCCCCGGGAGACAGGGGGCGGCCCATGGCTACACCTTC; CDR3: CASSQVPGRQGAAHGYTF
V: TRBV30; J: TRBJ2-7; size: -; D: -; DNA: TGTGCCTGGAGTAACAGGGCCCCGGGGGAGCAGTACTTC; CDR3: CAWSNRAPGEQYF
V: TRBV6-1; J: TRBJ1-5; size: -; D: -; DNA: TGTGCCAGCAGTGAAGCGTTACAGCGGCCCCAGCATTTT; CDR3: CASSEALQRPQHF
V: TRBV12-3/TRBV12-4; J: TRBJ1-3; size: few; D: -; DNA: TGTGCCAGCAGTTTAGCGGACACTGGAAACACCATATATTTT; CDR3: CASSLADTGNTIYF
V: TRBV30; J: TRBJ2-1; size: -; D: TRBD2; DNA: TGTGCCTGGAGCGGCCTAGCGGGGAGGAGGAATGAGCAGTTCTTC; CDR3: CAWSGLAGRRNEQFF
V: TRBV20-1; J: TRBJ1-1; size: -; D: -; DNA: TGCAGTGCTTCGGACAGATTGAACACTGAAGCTTTCTTT; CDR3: CSASDRLNTEAFF